This TCR beta chain stems from a study of CD8 T cells in ankylosing spondylitis. Study-wide results and limits: Before this, some motif variants had been reported in reactive arthritis synovial fluid and blood. The study looked at matched synovial fluid samples from ankylosing spondylitis patients. Disease-linked clones were reported to be significantly enriched there.

Quantitative 5'-RACE with molecular barcodes was used to make the TCR beta libraries. TCRdb ran MiXCR on the 5' RACE reads and lists one entry per CDR3 protein. The sample has approximately 240,000 distinct CDR3 sequences; 20% to 30% are singletons. Germline V gives CDR1 DFQATT, CDR2 SNEGSKA (reference sequence). With V trimmed by 6 bases and J by 11 bases, 12 bases remained unmatched. This CDR3 has 13 residues. Notes on this clonotype: Its specificity is unknown.

This TCR was recovered from a male donor with ankylosing spondylitis or in good health (not recorded which). This sequence joins TRBV20-1 and TRBJ1-5; 8 bases are shared with TRBD1. Material: blood, either unsorted or a sorted T cell fraction (not recorded which). The CDR3 protein is CSATGQGGGSQHF. CDR3 nucleotides: TGCAGTGCGACCGGACAGGGCGGTGGGTCCCAGCATTTT.